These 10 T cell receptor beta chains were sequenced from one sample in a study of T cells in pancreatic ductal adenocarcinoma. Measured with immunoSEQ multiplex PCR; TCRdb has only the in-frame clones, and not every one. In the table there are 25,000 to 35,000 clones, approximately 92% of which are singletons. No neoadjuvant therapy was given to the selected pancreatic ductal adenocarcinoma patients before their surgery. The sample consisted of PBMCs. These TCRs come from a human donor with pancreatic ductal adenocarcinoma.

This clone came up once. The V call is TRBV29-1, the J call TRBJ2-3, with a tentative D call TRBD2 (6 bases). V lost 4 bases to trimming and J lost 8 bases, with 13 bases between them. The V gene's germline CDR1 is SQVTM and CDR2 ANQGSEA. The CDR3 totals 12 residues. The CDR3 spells CSVGDGGGTQYF. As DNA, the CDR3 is TGCAGCGTTGGGGACGGGGGTGGTACGCAGTATTTT.

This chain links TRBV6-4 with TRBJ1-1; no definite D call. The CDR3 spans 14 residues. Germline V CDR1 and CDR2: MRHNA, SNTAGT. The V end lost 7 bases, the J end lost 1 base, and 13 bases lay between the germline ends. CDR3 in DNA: TGTGCCAGCACTGCCTCACCAGGGAACACTGAAGCTTTCTTT. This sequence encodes CASTASPGNTEAFF.

Here the CDR3 DNA reads TGCGCCAGCAGCTTGGAATACAGGGCACTGAACACTGAAGCTTTCTTT. This encodes CASSLEYRALNTEAFF. The gene calls are TRBV5-1 and TRBJ1-1, with a tentative D call TRBD1 (6 bases). Germline V CDR1 and CDR2: SGHRS, YFSETQ. Trimming stripped 0 bases from V and 0 bases from J, with 12 bases between. The CDR3 has 16 residues.

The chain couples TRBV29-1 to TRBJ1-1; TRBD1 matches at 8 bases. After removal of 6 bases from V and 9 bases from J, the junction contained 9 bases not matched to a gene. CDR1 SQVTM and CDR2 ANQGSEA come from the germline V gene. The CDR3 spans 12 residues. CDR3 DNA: TGCAGCGTCGCAAGACAGGGGACGAAAGCTTTCTTT. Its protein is CSVARQGTKAFF.

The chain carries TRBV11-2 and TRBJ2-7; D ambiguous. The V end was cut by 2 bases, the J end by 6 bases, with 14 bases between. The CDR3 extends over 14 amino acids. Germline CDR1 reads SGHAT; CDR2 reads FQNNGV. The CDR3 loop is CASSLSIYPGEQYF. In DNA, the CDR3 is TGTGCCAGCAGCTTAAGCATCTATCCGGGCGAGCAGTACTTC.

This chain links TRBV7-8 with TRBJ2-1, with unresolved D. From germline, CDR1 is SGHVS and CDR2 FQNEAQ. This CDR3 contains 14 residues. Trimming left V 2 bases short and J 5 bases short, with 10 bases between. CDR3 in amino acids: CASSLSLFDNEQFF. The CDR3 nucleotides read TGTGCCAGCAGCTTATCATTATTTGACAATGAGCAGTTCTTC.

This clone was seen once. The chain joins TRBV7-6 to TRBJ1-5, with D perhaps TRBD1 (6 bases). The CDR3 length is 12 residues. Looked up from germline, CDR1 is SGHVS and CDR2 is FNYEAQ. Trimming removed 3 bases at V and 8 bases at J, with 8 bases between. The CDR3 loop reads CASSFSGEPQHF. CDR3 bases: TGTGCCAGCAGCTTTTCAGGGGAGCCCCAGCATTTT.

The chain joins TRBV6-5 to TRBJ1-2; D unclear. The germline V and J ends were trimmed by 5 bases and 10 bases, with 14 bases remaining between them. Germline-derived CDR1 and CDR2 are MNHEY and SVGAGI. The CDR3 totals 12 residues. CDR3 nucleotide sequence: TGTGCCAGCAGTGACTTTCTGGAGCACTACACCTTC. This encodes CASSDFLEHYTF.

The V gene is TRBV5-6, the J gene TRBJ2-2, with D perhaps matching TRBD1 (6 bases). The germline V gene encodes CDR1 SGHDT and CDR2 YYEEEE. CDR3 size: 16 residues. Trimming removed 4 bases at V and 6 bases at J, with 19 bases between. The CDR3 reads CASSRFQDRGPGELFF. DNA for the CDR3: TGTGCCAGCAGCCGTTTTCAGGACAGAGGACCCGGGGAGCTGTTTTTT.

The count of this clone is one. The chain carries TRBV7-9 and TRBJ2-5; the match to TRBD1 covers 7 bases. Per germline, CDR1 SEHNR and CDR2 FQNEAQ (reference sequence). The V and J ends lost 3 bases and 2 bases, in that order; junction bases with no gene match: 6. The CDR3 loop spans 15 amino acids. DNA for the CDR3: TGTGCCAGCAGCTTCATCGGGACAGCTCAAGAGACCCAGTACTTC. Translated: CASSFIGTAQETQYF.